The 28 T cell receptor beta chains below were found in one sample sequenced in a study of blood T cells in healthy people across ages. A sample-barcoded 5' primer and a J-beta primer mix were used in a second PCR of about 7 to 12 cycles. MiXCR, applied by TCRdb to the 5' RACE reads, yields one record per CDR3 protein. The data hold approximately 1,700,000 distinct CDR3 sequences, with about two fifths observed a single time. Sequencing was carried out using blood. These receptors were obtained from a human donor in good health.

Concerning this clonotype itself: Germline and junction disagree at one end, which may indicate a read error. The chain carries TRBV20-1 and TRBJ2-1, with TRBD2 matching 15 bases. Germline V CDR1 and CDR2: DFQATT, SNEGSKA (reference sequence). This CDR3 comprises 17 residues. In DNA form, the CDR3 reads TGCAGTGCTGCCGGGACTAGCGGGGGGCACTCCTACAATGGGCAGTTCTTC. This encodes CSAAGTSGGHSYNGQFF.

The V call is TRBV12-3 or TRBV12-4, the J call TRBJ1-5; D not resolved. V lost 2 bases to trimming and J lost 1 base, with 9 bases between them. This CDR3 region has 15 residues. Here the CDR3 DNA reads TGTGCCAGCAGTTTAAGGCCGGAGAGCAATCAGCCCCAGCATTTT. This translates into CASSLRPESNQPQHF.

This clonotype was recorded a few times. The rearrangement joins TRBV9 to TRBJ2-2; TRBD1 aligns across 8 bases. This CDR3 is 16 amino acids long. Germline-derived CDR1 and CDR2 are SGDLS and YYNGEE. Unmatched junction bases numbered 8, after V lost 1 base and J lost 6 bases. The DNA for the CDR3 is TGTGCCAGCAGCGTAAGACCAGGGGGCCTTGCCGGGGAGCTGTTTTTT. Its translation is CASSVRPGGLAGELFF.

This sequence joins TRBV29-1 and TRBJ2-7; D gene uncertain. The DNA matches TRBJ2-5 better at its end, which makes the J call doubtful. The CDR3 extends over 12 amino acids. CDR1 is SQVTM and CDR2 is ANQGSEA in the germline V gene. The chain's CDR3 is CSVEAHQKTQYF. The CDR3 bases are TGCAGCGTTGAGGCTCATCAGAAGACCCAGTACTTC.

The chain combines TRBV29-1 with TRBJ2-5; the D is unclear. Germline V gene sequence: CDR1 SQVTM, CDR2 ANQGSEA. The V end lost 4 bases, the J end lost 7 bases, and 10 bases lay between the germline ends. The CDR3 has 11 amino acids. CDR3 sequence: CSVGWRGTQYF. In DNA, the CDR3 is TGCAGCGTTGGGTGGCGCGGGACCCAGTACTTC. Together with reference TRBV29-1 and TRBJ2-5, the CDR3 gives the full variable domain: SAVISQKPSRDICQRGTSLTIQCQVDSQVTMMFWYRQQPGQSLTLIATANQGSEATYESGFVIDKFPISRPNLTFSTLTVSNMSPEDSSIYLCSVGWRGTQYFGPGTRLLVL.

This clonotype was detected ten times or more. This rearrangement joins TRBV29-1 to TRBJ2-1; 9 bases match TRBD2. The CDR3 contains 18 residues. Trimming cost V 4 bases and J 6 bases; bases outside gene matches: 19. CDR1 is SQVTM, CDR2 ANQGSEA, per germline. The CDR3 nucleotides read TGCAGCGTTGGCCTCCTAGCGGGGCGAACCGCCTCTATCAATGAGCAGTTCTTC. It is translated as CSVGLLAGRTASINEQFF.

The chain combines TRBV10-3 with TRBJ2-3; 7 bases align to TRBD1. The ends lost 2 bases at V and 2 bases at J; junction bases unmatched: 4. This CDR3 has 15 residues. CDR1 is ENHRY and CDR2 is SYGVKD in the germline V gene. CDR3 DNA: TGTGCCATCAGTGAGAGGACAGGCCCCACAGATACGCAGTATTTT. Translating gives CAISERTGPTDTQYF.

The rearrangement links TRBV5-5 to TRBJ1-1; a possible D gene is TRBD1 (6 bases). Trimming left V 2 bases short and J 8 bases short, with 13 bases between. This CDR3 comprises 13 residues. Germline V gene lookup returns CDR1 SGHKS and CDR2 YYEKEE (reference sequence). In nucleotides, the CDR3 is TGTGCCAGCAGCTTCCTGGGGGCTATAGAAGCTTTCTTT. It yields the protein CASSFLGAIEAFF.

The chain carries TRBV7-2 and TRBJ1-2; D gene uncertain. Germline V gene lookup returns CDR1 SGHTA and CDR2 FQGNSA. This CDR3 is built from 14 residues. Trimming removed 1 base at V and 5 bases at J, with 11 bases between. The CDR3 sequence: CASSLEWGEYGYTF. For the CDR3, the DNA is TGTGCCAGCAGCTTAGAGTGGGGAGAGTATGGCTACACCTTC.

The chain joins TRBV28 to TRBJ2-7, with 7 bases that match TRBD1. From germline, CDR1 is MDHEN and CDR2 SYDVKM. The CDR3 spans 15 residues. V was clipped by 5 bases and J by 1 base; unmatched bases: 8. CDR3 sequence reads: CASSHGTVVSYEQYF. The CDR3 DNA is TGTGCCAGCAGTCACGGGACAGTCGTTTCCTACGAGCAGTACTTC. Filled out from reference TRBV28 and TRBJ2-7, the complete variable domain reads DVKVTQSSRYLVKRTGEKVFLECVQDMDHENMFWYRQDPGLGLRLIYFSYDVKMKEKGDIPEGYSVSREKKERFSLILESASTNQTSMYLCASSHGTVVSYEQYFGPGTRLTVT.

The chain recombines TRBV6-1 with TRBJ2-1, with a tentative D call TRBD2 (5 bases). The V end was cut by 0 bases, the J end by 4 bases, with 25 bases between. The CDR3 sequence is 20 residues long. Per the germline V gene, CDR1 is MNHNS and CDR2 is SASEGT. The CDR3 nucleotides read TGTGCCAGCAGTGAAGCCGCGCTGGATGCACTAGAAGCAATGTACAATGAGCAGTTCTTC. Amino acids: CASSEAALDALEAMYNEQFF.

This chain links TRBV4-1 with TRBJ1-5; TRBD1 matches 7 bases. This CDR3 spans 17 amino acids. The J segment lost 2 bases and the V segment lost 1 base, leaving 8 bases of the junction unmatched. CDR1 is MGHRA and CDR2 is YSYEKL in the germline V gene. CDR3 sequence reads: CASSQAHLGTGNQPQHF. The DNA for the CDR3 is TGCGCCAGCAGCCAAGCACACCTCGGGACAGGCAATCAGCCCCAGCATTTT.

V usage is TRBV4-3 and J usage is TRBJ2-5, with 9 bases fitting TRBD2. CDR1 is LGHNA, CDR2 YSLEER, per germline. This CDR3 spans 15 amino acids. V dropped 3 bases and J dropped 1; count of bases not matched to a gene: 3. CDR3 sequence: CASSHLAGSQETQYF. DNA for the CDR3: TGCGCCAGCAGCCACCTAGCGGGGAGCCAAGAGACCCAGTACTTC.

This clonotype has just a few counts. The chain is built from TRBV4-3 and TRBJ2-7; D perhaps matches TRBD2 (6 bases). This CDR3 has 15 amino acids. V gave up 0 bases and J gave up 1 base, with 10 bases separating them. Germline V lookup: CDR1 LGHNA, CDR2 YSLEER. As DNA, the CDR3 is TGCGCCAGCAGCCAAGATTCGGAGGGATCCTACGAGCAGTACTTC. Its translation: CASSQDSEGSYEQYF.

The chain employs TRBV5-1 and TRBJ2-3; D is perhaps TRBD2 (6 bases). This CDR3 is 16 amino acids long. Germline V gene data show CDR1 as SGHRS and CDR2 as YFSETQ. V dropped 2 bases and J dropped 3 bases, with 16 bases sitting between them. In DNA, the CDR3 is TGCGCCAGCAGCTTCATAACTAGCTGGGGAACAGATACGCAGTATTTT. It encodes CASSFITSWGTDTQYF.

This chain joins TRBV20-1 and TRBJ2-5; no firm D call. The end of the DNA fits TRBJ2-7 better, so the J call may be wrong. Germline loops: CDR1 DFQATT, CDR2 SNEGSKA (reference sequence). The CDR3 consists of 11 residues. The CDR3 loop is CSASPADEQYF. In nucleotides, the CDR3 is TGCAGTGCTAGTCCGGCAGACGAGCAGTACTTC.

The chain is built from TRBV6-5 and TRBJ1-2; tentatively, D is TRBD1 (5 bases). Germline CDR1 MNHEY, CDR2 SVGAGI. CDR3 size: 16 residues. V was shortened by 4 bases and J by 1 base, with 16 bases between the two germline ends. CDR3 sequence reads: CASSSAGGAINYGYTF. CDR3 DNA sequence: TGTGCCAGCAGTTCCGCGGGCGGGGCGATTAACTATGGCTACACCTTC.

A few counts support this clonotype. This chain uses TRBV5-4 with TRBJ2-1; D is ambiguous. The CDR3 spans 12 residues. CDR1 is SGHNT, CDR2 YYREEE, per germline (reference sequence). V lost 3 bases and J lost 7, with 8 bases in between. Written as DNA, the CDR3 is TGTGCCAGCAGCTCCTATGGAAATGAGCAGTTCTTC. Its translation is CASSSYGNEQFF.

This clonotype came up a few times. The chain is built from TRBV20-1 and TRBJ1-2; 8 bases line up with TRBD1. The V segment lost 4 bases and the J segment 8 bases; nucleotides outside the gene matches: 6. Germline V gene data show CDR1 as DFQATT and CDR2 as SNEGSKA (reference sequence). The CDR3 consists of 12 residues. The CDR3 region is CSAIDRGFGYTF. The CDR3 region has the DNA TGCAGTGCTATAGACAGGGGCTTCGGCTACACCTTC.

V gene TRBV10-2 combines with J gene TRBJ2-3, with TRBD2 matching over 10 bases. The CDR3 runs 15 residues. CDR1 is WSHSY, CDR2 SAAADI, per germline. With 8 bases clipped from V and 2 bases from J, the junction kept 7 bases outside the gene matches. The CDR3 DNA follows: TGCGCCAGCTCTAGCGGGGGTATACTCACAGATACGCAGTATTTT. Protein sequence: CASSSGGILTDTQYF.

This clonotype was recorded at least ten times. The chain links TRBV6-5 to TRBJ2-7; maybe TRBD1 (5 bases). The CDR3 is 14 residues long. Germline CDR1 and CDR2: MNHEY and SVGAGI. V lost 2 bases, J lost 2 bases, and 10 bases lay in between. This CDR3 is CASSYNTGTYEQYF. The CDR3 DNA reads as TGTGCCAGCAGTTACAATACAGGTACCTACGAGCAGTACTTC.

This chain uses TRBV4-3 with TRBJ2-2; weak D call: TRBD1 (5 bases). The germline gives CDR1 LGHNA, CDR2 YSLEER. The germline V and J ends were trimmed by 3 bases and 4 bases, with 18 bases remaining between them. The CDR3 spans 17 residues. CDR3 in DNA: TGCGCCAGCAGCCAGTTACTATGGGGCCACCCCACCGGGGAGCTGTTTTTT. Translation: CASSQLLWGHPTGELFF.

The chain combines TRBV5-4 with TRBJ2-7; D is perhaps TRBD1 or TRBD2 (6 bases each). The J call may be mistaken, given a closer DNA end match to TRBJ2-5. The CDR3 is 14 amino acids. Germline V gene lookup returns CDR1 SGHNT and CDR2 YYREEE (reference sequence). In DNA, the CDR3 is TGTGCCAGCAGCGGGGGGACATTAGGCGAGACCCAGTACTTC. Translated: CASSGGTLGETQYF.

J is TRBJ2-5 and V is TRBV12-5; 8 bases agree with TRBD2. Germline V gene sequence: CDR1 LGHNT, CDR2 FRNRAP. The V segment lost 6 bases and the J segment 2 bases; nucleotides outside the gene matches: 14. The CDR3 spans 17 residues. DNA for the CDR3: TGTGCTAGTGGGTTGTTCCCGTATCAGCGGGGGCAAGAGACCCAGTACTTC. Translation gives CASGLFPYQRGQETQYF. Supplemented by reference TRBV12-5 and TRBJ2-5, the full variable domain reads DARVTQTPRHKVTEMGQEVTMRCQPILGHNTVFWYRQTMMQGLELLAYFRNRAPLDDSGMPKDRFSAEMPDATLATLKIQPSEPRDSAVYFCASGLFPYQRGQETQYFGPGTRLLVL.

This sequence joins TRBV5-1 and TRBJ2-2; TRBD1 might be the D (6 bases). Germline-derived CDR1 and CDR2 are SGHRS and YFSETQ. The CDR3 consists of 18 residues. V was shortened by 2 bases and J by 0 bases, with 17 bases between the two germline ends. This chain's CDR3 is CASSFDPRTAANTGELFF. The CDR3 nucleotides read TGCGCCAGCAGCTTCGACCCCCGGACAGCCGCGAACACCGGGGAGCTGTTTTTT.

This chain uses TRBV7-2 with TRBJ1-6; D gene unclear. The V and J ends lost 7 bases and 7 bases respectively, with 11 bases between them. Germline V gene lookup returns CDR1 SGHTA and CDR2 FQGNSA. The CDR3 is made up of 13 amino acids. The CDR3 bases are TGTACCAGCAAACTGGACGGGAATTCACCCCTCCACTTT. This codes for CTSKLDGNSPLHF.

This sequence joins TRBV6-2 or TRBV6-3 and TRBJ2-3, with D perhaps matching TRBD1 (6 bases). The V gene lost 5 bases and the J gene lost 0 bases, with 18 bases spanning the gap. The CDR3 totals 17 residues. The V gene's germline CDR1 is MNHEY and CDR2 SVGEGT. Here the CDR3 DNA reads TGTGCCAGCAGTCCCACATACAGGGAGATAAGCACAGATACGCAGTATTTT. This gives the protein CASSPTYREISTDTQYF.

In its sample, this clonotype was seen a few times. V gene TRBV7-6 combines with J gene TRBJ2-7, with D perhaps matching TRBD1 or TRBD2 (6 bases each). V was pared by 4 bases and J by 7 bases, with 14 bases between. Looked up from germline, CDR1 is SGHVS and CDR2 is FNYEAQ. CDR3 length equals 13 residues. CDR3 nucleotide sequence: TGTGCCAGCAGCTCCCGGGGGCTGGGTGAGCAGTACTTC. Residues: CASSSRGLGEQYF.